Detailed here is one T cell receptor beta chain. Antigen specificity is unknown. The data are from a study of T cell clones after liver transplantation. Study details: Liver transplant recipients had immunosuppression withdrawal attempted within 2 years. Regarding the study as a whole: Compared with third party-reactive sequences, donor-reactive ones declined more, independent of withdrawal success.

After removal of 2 bases from V and 3 bases from J, the junction contained 6 bases not matched to a gene. CDR3 length: 16 amino acids. In germline, CDR1 is MNHEY, CDR2 SVGAGI. Clones were sequenced by immunoSEQ multiplex PCR, and TCRdb holds only the in-frame ones, with some missing. The sample carries some 40,000 clones, about 86% recorded once. This receptor was taken from a human patient who received a liver transplant. The graft donor may account for some of the T cells. The chain joins TRBV6-5 to TRBJ2-7, with TRBD1 identical over 11 bases. The source material was CD4+ T cells from blood, sampled 24 months after liver transplant. The DNA for the CDR3 is TGTGCCAGCAGTTACGCCCTAGGGACAGGGGGCTACGAGCAGTACTTC. Translation gives CASSYALGTGGYEQYF.